This entry lists 2 T cell receptor beta chains sequenced from one sample in a study of T cell responses to AZD1222 COVID-19 vaccine. Clones were sequenced by immunoSEQ multiplex PCR, and TCRdb holds only the in-frame ones, with some missing. The sample lists 110,000 or so clones, approximately 90% occurring once. The sequencing used peripheral blood, collected on day 0 of AZD1222 vaccination. These receptors all stem from an adult in good health.

This chain uses TRBV6-5 with TRBJ1-6, with D possibly being TRBD1 (6 bases). The CDR3 consists of 14 residues. The V end was cut by 6 bases, the J end by 4 bases, with 10 bases between. Germline CDR1 is MNHEY and CDR2 is SVGAGI. CDR3 residues: CASSGTIYNSPLHF. CDR3 coding DNA: TGTGCCAGCAGCGGGACAATTTATAATTCACCCCTCCACTTT.

The CDR3 sequence is CAIRTDRGPRGYTF. CDR3 coding DNA: TGTGCCATCAGGACGGACAGGGGTCCTCGGGGCTACACCTTC. The genes are TRBV10-3 and TRBJ1-2, with 9 positions matching TRBD1. Germline V gives CDR1 ENHRY, CDR2 SYGVKD. The CDR3 contains 14 residues. Trimming cost V 6 bases and J 8 bases; bases outside gene matches: 10.